The clone carrying this TCR beta chain was seen a single time. Its target is not known. The assay was immunoSEQ multiplex PCR, and TCRdb's table has in-frame clones only and misses some. The sample lists more than 95,000 clones; over 85% were seen once. This specimen comes from a study of siplizumab effects on memory and regulatory T cells. Study conclusions and caveats: No naive or memory phenotype could be assigned to roughly 80-95% of proliferating clones. Significant reduction of alloreactive sequences traceable to unstimulated CD4+ memory cells was observed with siplizumab.

This clonotype was obtained from a human donor in good health. Source material: Tregs sorted from blood.

CDR3 nucleotide sequence: TGCACCAGCAGCCAAGAGCCACTTTTTGAACAGCCCCAGCATTTT. As protein: CTSSQEPLFEQPQHF. This rearrangement joins TRBV1 to TRBJ1-5. TRBV1 is described as a pseudogene. The CDR3 covers 15 residues.